A selection of T cell receptor beta chains follows, all from one sample in a study of blood T cell repertoires in COVID-19. Sequencing used immunoSEQ multiplex PCR; TCRdb keeps in-frame clones, though not all of them. This table has 75,000 to 100,000 clones, about 85% appearing once. The sequencing input was peripheral blood. These receptors all stem from a man in his sixties with acute or convalescent COVID-19. CDR3s include the opening cysteine and the closing phenylalanine or tryptophan. The D gene is left open where the match is weak. A clone size is listed for some rows: how often the clone was seen (once, few, many), or a class if it is expanded.

>TRBJ2-6|-|TRBV7-8|TRBD1
CASSLVRSLGQGYSGANVLTF
TGTGCCAGCAGCTTAGTAAGATCTTTAGGACAGGGGTACTCTGGGGCCAACGTCCTGACTTTC
>TRBJ1-1|once|TRBV2|-
CASSVGGPEAFF
TGTGCCAGCAGTGTGGGGGGACCTGAAGCTTTCTTT
>TRBJ1-5|once|TRBV18|-
CASSPDRNQPQHF
TGTGCCAGCTCACCAGACAGAAATCAGCCCCAGCATTTT
>TRBJ1-1|-|TRBV4-3|TRBD1
CASSQDSGGRTEAFF
TGCGCCAGCAGCCAAGATTCAGGGGGAAGGACTGAAGCTTTCTTT
>TRBJ1-2|-|TRBV7-9|-
CASSSHGGYGYTF
TGTGCCAGCAGCTCTCACGGTGGCTATGGCTACACCTTC
>TRBJ2-7|-|TRBV27|TRBD1
CASRGVDRVSYEQYF
TGTGCCAGCAGAGGGGTGGACAGGGTGTCTTACGAGCAGTACTTC
>TRBJ1-3|-|TRBV5-4|-
CASSLGGSGNTIYF
TGTGCCAGCAGCTTGGGAGGGAGTGGAAACACCATATATTTT
>TRBJ2-2|-|TRBV11-2|-
CASSLRAGTNTGELFF
TGTGCCAGCAGCTTACGGGCAGGGACGAACACCGGGGAGCTGTTTTTT
>TRBJ1-5|-|TRBV25-1|TRBD1
CASSTDRGQPQHF
TGTGCCAGCAGCACGGACAGGGGTCAGCCCCAGCATTTT
>TRBJ1-6|-|TRBV12-3/TRBV12-4|-
CASSSGYNSPLHF
TGTGCCAGCAGTTCCGGGTATAATTCACCCCTCCACTTT
>TRBJ2-7|-|TRBV13|TRBD2
CASSPIAGGFHEQYF
TGTGCCAGCAGCCCTATAGCGGGAGGTTTCCACGAGCAGTACTTC
>TRBJ1-5|many|TRBV6-1|-
CASSEMQFSNQPQHF
TGTGCCAGCAGTGAAATGCAGTTTAGCAATCAGCCCCAGCATTTT
>TRBJ1-2|-|TRBV6-5|TRBD1
CASRAGQGKGYGYTF
TGTGCCAGCAGGGCCGGACAGGGGAAGGGGTATGGCTACACCTTC
>TRBJ2-5|once|TRBV5-5|TRBD1
CASSHLTGQQETQYF
TGTGCCAGCAGCCACCTGACAGGGCAACAAGAGACCCAGTACTTC
>TRBJ2-2|once|TRBV5-1|-
CASSLDRVSTGELFF
TGCGCCAGCAGCTTGGACAGGGTGAGCACCGGGGAGCTGTTTTTT
>TRBJ2-5|-|TRBV7-9|-
CASSLALRGQETQYF
TGTGCCAGCAGCTTAGCCTTACGGGGCCAAGAGACCCAGTACTTC
>TRBJ2-1|-|TRBV9|-
CASSVDPSATYNEQFF
TGTGCCAGCAGCGTAGATCCGAGCGCAACCTACAATGAGCAGTTCTTC
>TRBJ2-7|-|TRBV4-3|TRBD1
CASSQTPGTETYEQYF
TGCGCCAGCAGCCAAACACCCGGGACAGAAACCTACGAGCAGTACTTC
>TRBJ1-2|once|TRBV5-6|-
CASSFGEGYGYTF
TGTGCCAGCAGCTTCGGGGAGGGCTATGGCTACACCTTC
>TRBJ1-3|-|TRBV7-9|-
CASSLDRAGYYSGNTIYF
TGTGCCAGCAGCTTAGACCGCGCGGGGTATTACTCTGGAAACACCATATATTTT
>TRBJ1-4|medium-sized|TRBV27|TRBD1
CASSSRGRREKLFF
TGTGCCAGCAGTAGCAGGGGGCGCCGGGAAAAACTGTTTTTT
>TRBJ1-5|-|TRBV28|-
CASSFEELGQPQHF
TGTGCCAGCAGTTTTGAGGAATTGGGTCAGCCCCAGCATTTT
>TRBJ1-1|-|TRBV11-2|-
CASSLAVQTEAFF
TGTGCCAGCAGCTTAGCCGTCCAGACTGAAGCTTTCTTT
>TRBJ1-6|few|TRBV19|TRBD1
CASSMGTGSSPLHF
TGTGCCAGTAGTATGGGGACAGGCAGTTCACCCCTCCACTTT
>TRBJ2-7|-|TRBV7-7|TRBD1
CASSTTGERIGEQYF
TGTGCTAGCAGTACAACAGGGGAAAGGATTGGCGAGCAGTACTTC
>TRBJ2-5|-|TRBV7-8|-
CASSSRTSQETQYF
TGTGCCAGCAGCTCCAGGACATCACAAGAGACCCAGTACTTC
>TRBJ1-2|-|TRBV10-3|TRBD1
CAISAYGELGQWNYGYTF
TGTGCCATCAGTGCGTACGGCGAATTGGGACAGTGGAACTATGGCTACACCTTC
>TRBJ2-1|-|TRBV27|TRBD1
CASSRQGTYNEQFF
TGTGCCAGCAGTAGACAGGGTACCTACAATGAGCAGTTCTTC
>TRBJ2-3|-|TRBV29-1|TRBD1
CSVEGGGSGDTQYF
TGCAGCGTTGAAGGAGGGGGCAGCGGAGATACGCAGTATTTT
>TRBJ1-1|-|TRBV18|TRBD1
CASSPQGRGKAEAFF
TGTGCCAGCTCACCACAGGGCAGGGGGAAGGCTGAAGCTTTCTTT
>TRBJ2-7|-|TRBV20-1|-
CSARVGYEQYF
TGCAGTGCTAGAGTCGGCTACGAGCAGTACTTC
>TRBJ2-7|once|TRBV7-9|TRBD2
CASSLAGLAGGPLYEQYF
TGTGCCAGCAGCTTAGCGGGTCTAGCGGGAGGGCCTCTCTACGAGCAGTACTTC
>TRBJ2-5|-|TRBV21-1|-
CASKPRPYRVGVQETQYF
TGTGCCAGCAAGCCACGCCCGTACAGGGTGGGGGTCCAAGAGACCCAGTACTTC
>TRBJ1-5|-|TRBV6-6|-
CASSYTGGSNQPQHF
TGTGCCAGCAGTTACACGGGGGGGAGCAATCAGCCCCAGCATTTT
>TRBJ2-7|few|TRBV3-1/TRBV3-2|TRBD2
CASSPGLAGSYEQYF
TGTGCCAGCAGCCCAGGACTAGCGGGGTCGTACGAGCAGTACTTC
>TRBJ1-1|-|TRBV10-1|TRBD1
CASSERAGTGKTEAFF
TGCGCCAGCAGTGAGCGAGCCGGGACAGGGAAAACTGAAGCTTTCTTT
>TRBJ2-7|-|TRBV2|TRBD1
CASSADRASYEQYF
TGTGCCAGCAGCGCAGACAGGGCCTCCTACGAGCAGTACTTC
>TRBJ2-2|-|TRBV7-2|-
CASSYPTALNTGELFF
TGTGCCAGCAGCTACCCGACAGCTCTGAACACCGGGGAGCTGTTTTTT
>TRBJ2-5|-|TRBV3-1/TRBV3-2|TRBD2
CASSQGFCGRGQETQYF
TGTGCCAGCAGCCAAGGCTTTTGCGGGAGGGGACAAGAGACCCAGTACTTC
>TRBJ1-3|-|TRBV18|TRBD1
CASSPQSTGAGNTIYF
TGTGCCAGCTCACCACAATCGACAGGGGCGGGAAACACCATATATTTT
>TRBJ2-1|-|TRBV24-1|TRBD1
CATSDLPTGGYNEQFF
TGTGCCACCAGTGATTTGCCGACAGGGGGATACAATGAGCAGTTCTTC
>TRBJ1-2|-|TRBV18|-
CASSQGNYGYTF
TGTGCCAGCTCACAGGGGAACTATGGCTACACCTTC
>TRBJ2-7|few|TRBV10-3|-
CAISESYYEQYF
TGTGCCATCAGTGAGTCGTACTACGAGCAGTACTTC
>TRBJ1-5|-|TRBV27|TRBD1
CASSLRGGQGLQPQHF
TGTGCCAGCAGTTTAAGGGGGGGACAGGGTCTCCAGCCCCAGCATTTT
>TRBJ2-7|-|TRBV27|TRBD2
CASSDFGRGPHYEQYF
TGTGCCAGCAGCGACTTCGGGAGGGGACCCCACTACGAGCAGTACTTC
>TRBJ2-2|-|TRBV27|TRBD1
CASVDPGQGFFLYTGELFF
TGTGCCAGTGTCGATCCGGGACAGGGCTTCTTTCTGTACACCGGGGAGCTGTTTTTT
>TRBJ1-6|-|TRBV2|-
CASRESGIYSPLHF
TGTGCCAGCCGCGAATCAGGAATATATTCACCCCTCCACTTT
>TRBJ1-5|-|TRBV3-1/TRBV3-2|TRBD1
CASSLRQGEGPQHF
TGTGCCAGCAGCCTACGACAGGGTGAGGGACCCCAGCATTTT
>TRBJ1-4|-|TRBV5-6|-
CASSFMTANEKLFF
TGTGCCAGCAGCTTCATGACAGCGAATGAAAAACTGTTTTTT
>TRBJ2-1|-|TRBV7-3|TRBD1
CASSLGTAYNEQFF
TGTGCCAGCAGCCTGGGGACAGCATACAATGAGCAGTTCTTC
>TRBJ1-6|once|TRBV12-3/TRBV12-4|-
CASSFRGSLHF
TGTGCCAGCAGTTTTCGGGGATCCCTCCACTTT
>TRBJ2-5|-|TRBV2|TRBD2
CASSTTSGRAAGTQYF
TGTGCCAGCAGTACCACTAGCGGGAGGGCCGCCGGGACCCAGTACTTC
>TRBJ2-7|once|TRBV7-2|-
CASSRTGTPYLEQYF
TGTGCCAGCAGCAGGACCGGGACTCCCTACCTAGAGCAGTACTTC
>TRBJ2-1|-|TRBV9|-
CASSPRGLQTYNEQFF
TGTGCCAGCAGCCCGCGGGGACTCCAGACCTACAATGAGCAGTTCTTC
>TRBJ2-5|-|TRBV19|-
CASSIDPNREETQYF
TGTGCCAGTAGTATAGACCCAAACAGGGAAGAGACCCAGTACTTC